These 24 T cell receptor beta chains came from one sample sequenced in a study of cytomegalovirus exposure and HLA in healthy donors. Sequencing was performed with immunoSEQ multiplex PCR; in TCRdb, only in-frame clones are kept and a portion is missing. The sample has 100,000 to 150,000 clones; roughly 87% are singletons. Sequenced input: PBMCs. These receptors all stem from a woman between 18 and 29 years old in good health and CMV-seronegative.

This chain joins TRBV11-2 and TRBJ1-2; D may be TRBD1 (5 bases). The germline gives CDR1 SGHAT, CDR2 FQNNGV. V dropped 4 bases and J dropped 3 bases, with 9 bases sitting between them. CDR3 length: 13 residues. The CDR3 protein is CASSSGGDYGYTF. The CDR3 DNA is TGTGCCAGCAGCTCCGGGGGAGACTATGGCTACACCTTC.

This clone was observed a single time. This chain links TRBV4-1 with TRBJ2-1; TRBD2 might be the D (5 bases). Germline CDR1 reads MGHRA; CDR2 reads YSYEKL. The CDR3 loop spans 13 amino acids. V was trimmed by 0 bases and J by 10 bases, leaving 10 bases between them. The CDR3 sequence is CASSQDASPEQFF. The CDR3 nucleotides are TGCGCCAGCAGCCAAGATGCTAGCCCCGAGCAGTTCTTC.

The chain joins TRBV14 to TRBJ2-7, with 9 bases aligning to TRBD1. The CDR3 sequence is 16 residues long. V dropped 2 bases and J dropped 1; count of bases not matched to a gene: 6. Germline V gives CDR1 SGHDN, CDR2 FVKESK. CDR3 in DNA: TGTGCCAGCAGCCAATTAGGGACAGGGTCTTCCTACGAGCAGTACTTC. It encodes CASSQLGTGSSYEQYF.

CDR3 residues: CASSYSFQQPQHF. The CDR3 DNA is TGTGCCAGCAGTTACTCTTTCCAACAGCCCCAGCATTTT. The chain joins TRBV6-5 to TRBJ1-5; D uncertain. Trimming pared 0 bases from V and 7 bases from J, leaving 7 bases between. The CDR3 contains 13 residues. Germline V gene data show CDR1 as MNHEY and CDR2 as SVGAGI.

This clone was detected a few times. The rearrangement joins TRBV4-2 to TRBJ2-1, with TRBD2 identical over 12 bases. Germline CDR1 LGHNA, CDR2 YNFKEQ. After removal of 4 bases from V and 0 bases from J, the junction contained 10 bases not matched to a gene. The CDR3 length is 19 residues. The CDR3 coding sequence is TGTGCCAGCAGCCTCATGACTAGCGGGGGCCCGAGCTCCTACAATGAGCAGTTCTTC. Encoded protein: CASSLMTSGGPSSYNEQFF.

The J gene is TRBJ1-2, the V gene TRBV5-1; D may be TRBD1 (5 bases). Between the trimmed V and J ends, which lost 0 bases and 5 bases, there was a span of 11 bases. Germline values: CDR1 SGHRS, CDR2 YFSETQ. This CDR3 has 14 residues. The CDR3 DNA follows: TGCGCCAGCAGCTTGGAAGGGGTCCCGTATGGCTACACCTTC. Protein product: CASSLEGVPYGYTF.

This clone turned up a few times. The rearrangement joins TRBV2 to TRBJ2-5, with D perhaps matching TRBD2 (5 bases). The CDR3 sequence is 12 residues long. V lost 7 bases and J lost 5, with 11 bases in between. CDR1 and CDR2 (germline): SNHLY, FYNNEI. This CDR3 reads CASIRRGETQYF. In nucleotides, the CDR3 is TGTGCCAGCATTCGCCGAGGGGAGACCCAGTACTTC.

The V call is TRBV12-5, the J call TRBJ1-5; 8 bases align to TRBD1. V dropped 2 bases and J dropped 4; count of bases not matched to a gene: 4. CDR3 size: 15 residues. Germline V gene data show CDR1 as LGHNT and CDR2 as FRNRAP. The CDR3 region is CASGLKGTGNQPQHF. Here the CDR3 DNA reads TGTGCTAGTGGTTTGAAAGGGACAGGAAATCAGCCCCAGCATTTT.

The rearrangement uses TRBV6-1 and TRBJ1-1; D remains ambiguous. The germline CDR1 and CDR2 sequences are MNHNS and SASEGT. CDR3 length: 13 residues. Between the trimmed V and J ends, which lost 3 bases and 4 bases, there was a span of 9 bases. CDR3 nucleotide sequence: TGTGCCAGCAGTGAGCTACTGAGCACTGAAGCTTTCTTT. It translates to CASSELLSTEAFF.

The chain recombines TRBV4-1 with TRBJ2-6; possible D gene TRBD1, 5 bases. CDR3 length equals 18 residues. Per the germline V gene, CDR1 is MGHRA and CDR2 is YSYEKL. V was trimmed by 1 base and J by 4 bases, leaving 17 bases between them. CDR3 loop: CASSQGAQGSPGANVLTF. The CDR3 DNA follows: TGCGCCAGCAGCCAAGGGGCTCAGGGCTCCCCAGGGGCCAACGTCCTGACTTTC.

The J gene is TRBJ2-1, the V gene TRBV27; 13 bases align to TRBD2. The CDR3 runs 18 residues. Looked up from germline, CDR1 is MNHEY and CDR2 is SMNVEV (reference sequence). Trimming removed 8 bases from V and 9 bases from J; junction bases left unmatched: 19. The CDR3 region has the DNA TGTGCCAGCCGACTCCTCGCAAGACTAGCGGGGGGAGTTAGTGAGCAGTTCTTC. Its translation: CASRLLARLAGGVSEQFF.

The chain employs TRBV7-2 and TRBJ2-1, with 10 bases lining up with TRBD2. The trim removed 7 bases at V and 3 bases at J, leaving 6 bases unmatched. CDR1 SGHTA and CDR2 FQGNSA come from the germline V gene. This CDR3 spans 15 amino acids. The CDR3 here is CASIISGGNYNEQFF. For the CDR3, the DNA is TGTGCCAGCATCATTAGCGGGGGGAACTACAATGAGCAGTTCTTC.

The chain carries TRBV6-6 and TRBJ1-5; D remains ambiguous. This CDR3 has 13 residues. V lost 4 bases and J lost 3, with 7 bases in between. Germline CDR1 and CDR2: MNHNY and SVGAGI (reference sequence). This CDR3 is CASSFGHNQPQHF. CDR3 nucleotides: TGTGCCAGCAGTTTCGGTCACAATCAGCCCCAGCATTTT.

The chain employs TRBV9 and TRBJ2-1, with 7 bases that match TRBD1. Germline V gives CDR1 SGDLS, CDR2 YYNGEE. V lost 4 bases, J lost 5 bases, and 9 bases stayed unmatched. The CDR3 covers 15 residues. CDR3 sequence reads: CASSTGQVAHNEQFF. The DNA of the CDR3 is TGTGCCAGCAGCACCGGACAGGTCGCCCACAATGAGCAGTTCTTC. The full variable domain, with the rest looked up from reference TRBV9 and TRBJ2-1, is DSGVTQTPKHLITATGQRVTLRCSPRSGDLSVYWYQQSLDQGLQFLIQYYNGEERAKGNILERFSAQQFPDLHSELNLSSLELGDSALYFCASSTGQVAHNEQFFGPGTRLTVL.

This clone was seen just once. This chain connects TRBV6-1 to TRBJ1-6, with TRBD1 matching over 7 bases. Per the germline V gene, CDR1 is MNHNS and CDR2 is SASEGT. This CDR3 has 16 residues. Trimming cost V 0 bases and J 7 bases; bases outside gene matches: 6. Here the CDR3 reads CASSEALGQENSPLHF. The CDR3 coding sequence is TGTGCCAGCAGTGAAGCTCTAGGACAGGAGAATTCACCCCTCCACTTT.

V is TRBV19 and J is TRBJ1-6; D gene unclear. The CDR3 extends over 15 amino acids. Deletions cut 6 bases from V and 13 bases from J, with 22 bases between. Germline values: CDR1 LNHDA, CDR2 SQIVND (reference sequence). The chain's CDR3 is CASRELGRSPIPLHF. CDR3 nucleotides: TGTGCCAGTAGAGAACTAGGGAGATCCCCGATCCCCCTCCACTTT.

This rearrangement joins TRBV2 to TRBJ2-2; 9 positions match TRBD1. The germline gives CDR1 SNHLY, CDR2 FYNNEI. The CDR3 covers 15 residues. V trimming: 6 bases; J trimming: 3 bases; junction bases outside the gene matches: 5. CDR3 in DNA: TGTGCCAGCAGGCAACAGGGGGCGGACACCGGGGAGCTGTTTTTT. Protein: CASRQQGADTGELFF.

The gene calls are TRBV5-1 and TRBJ2-5; possibly TRBD2 for D (6 bases). Trimming removed 1 base from V and 1 base from J, with 14 bases in between. The CDR3 totals 16 residues. CDR1 SGHRS and CDR2 YFSETQ come from the germline V gene. The CDR3 protein is CASSLRPSAPQETQYF. The CDR3 bases are TGCGCCAGCAGCTTGAGGCCTAGCGCCCCCCAAGAGACCCAGTACTTC.

The CDR3 sequence is CASSLETTTNTGELFF. CDR3 nucleotide sequence: TGTGCCAGCAGCTTGGAGACTACGACGAACACCGGGGAGCTGTTTTTT. The V and J genes are TRBV7-6 and TRBJ2-2; the D gene is possibly TRBD2 (5 bases). This CDR3 contains 16 residues. Trimming pared 3 bases from V and 0 bases from J, leaving 11 bases between. Germline CDR1 is SGHVS and CDR2 is FNYEAQ.

CDR3: CASSEAAGQRRSPLHF. For the CDR3, the DNA is TGTGCCAGCAGTGAAGCCGCGGGACAGAGACGTTCACCCCTCCACTTT. The V and J genes are TRBV6-1 and TRBJ1-6; 7 bases agree with TRBD1. Unmatched junction bases numbered 8, after V lost 0 bases and J lost 9 bases. CDR1 and CDR2 (germline): MNHNS, SASEGT. The CDR3 covers 16 residues.

This clone was seen once. This chain joins TRBV9 and TRBJ1-2, with TRBD1 identical over 7 bases. CDR3 size: 16 residues. Germline values: CDR1 SGDLS, CDR2 YYNGEE. The V segment lost 4 bases and the J segment 5 bases; nucleotides outside the gene matches: 14. CDR3 in DNA: TGTGCCAGCAGCCCCCCATTGGGACAGAACGCTTATGGCTACACCTTC. Residues: CASSPPLGQNAYGYTF.

The chain recombines TRBV2 with TRBJ1-2, with a possible D match to TRBD1 (6 bases). There are 12 residues in the CDR3. Germline CDR1 is SNHLY and CDR2 is FYNNEI. V lost 7 bases and J lost 8, with 14 bases in between. CDR3 in amino acids: CASIPQGYGYTF. The CDR3, as DNA: TGTGCCAGCATCCCACAGGGCTACGGCTACACCTTC.

Here the CDR3 reads CASSPHSTGGGNTIYF. CDR3 DNA: TGTGCCAGCAGCCCCCATTCAACAGGGGGTGGAAACACCATATATTTT. This sequence joins TRBV11-2 and TRBJ1-3; 8 positions match TRBD1. V dropped 5 bases and J dropped 3; count of bases not matched to a gene: 9. This CDR3 has 16 amino acids. From germline, CDR1 is SGHAT and CDR2 FQNNGV. The full variable domain, its missing parts supplied by reference TRBV11-2 and TRBJ1-3, is EAGVAQSPRYKIIEKRQSVAFWCNPISGHATLYWYQQILGQGPKLLIQFQNNGVVDDSQLPKDRFSAERLKGVDSTLKIQPAKLEDSAVYLCASSPHSTGGGNTIYFGEGSWLTVV.

CDR3 coding DNA: TGTGCCAGCAGCTTCTTTAGAAGCAATGAAAAACTGTTTTTT. It yields the protein CASSFFRSNEKLFF. The J gene is TRBJ1-4, the V gene TRBV7-9; D uncertain. The germline V gene has CDR1 SEHNR and CDR2 FQNEAQ (reference sequence). This CDR3 contains 14 residues. The germline V and J ends were trimmed by 3 bases and 5 bases, with 10 bases remaining between them.